This TCR beta chain was sequenced for a study of cytomegalovirus exposure and HLA in healthy donors. Notes on the study in general: A later analysis linked a missense variant in DCLRE1C to the trimming of TCR beta V and J genes. Reportedly, a later analysis found an Asian-associated ancestry cluster had fewer N-insertions than the approximately 670-donor mean. Researchers reported from a later analysis that most CMV-associated TCR beta chains appeared HLA-restricted.

The study ran its PCR with 60 Vbeta and 13 Jbeta primers. TCRdb's table, derived via immunoSEQ multiplex PCR, lists solely in-frame clones and lacks some. The table includes approximately 190,000 clones, around 88% detected once. Germline V gene lookup returns CDR1 MDHEN and CDR2 SYDVKM. The CDR3 length is 14 residues. The V gene lost 8 bases and the J gene lost 4 bases, with 17 bases spanning the gap. In the case of this clone: Its antigen is unidentified.

The rearrangement links TRBV28 to TRBJ2-5; a possible D gene is TRBD2 (5 bases). The receptor's source is a middle-aged man in good health and CMV-seropositive. Input material: PBMCs. CDR3 protein: CASRGGSFGETQYF. The DNA of the CDR3 is TGTGCCAGCCGGGGTGGGTCCTTTGGAGAGACCCAGTACTTC.